This T cell receptor (beta chain) was documented in a study of blood T cell repertoires in COVID-19. Profiled with immunoSEQ multiplex PCR; TCRdb holds only in-frame clones, not every one. Seen here are some 240,000 clones, roughly 80% observed once, and the top ten hold roughly 3.1%. Trimming took 0 bases from V and 2 from J, leaving 21 bases between them. CDR1 SGDLS and CDR2 YYNGEE come from the germline V gene. This CDR3 has 18 amino acids. The receptor was derived from a man between 45 and 60 years old who had recovered from COVID-19. Material for sequencing was PBMCs or T cells enriched from blood (not recorded which). The rearrangement joins TRBV9 to TRBJ2-7; perhaps TRBD1 as D (6 bases). CDR3: CASSVEWPGTRSTYEQYF. The CDR3 nucleotides are TGTGCCAGCAGCGTAGAGTGGCCCGGGACAAGGAGTACCTACGAGCAGTACTTC.